This TCR beta chain was identified during a study of CD8 T cells in Susac syndrome. Remarks on this clonotype: Its antigen remains unknown.

Both CD4+ and CD8+ T cells were negatively isolated, and TEMRA cells underwent FACS enrichment. Notes on the study in general: TEMRA cells and active patients showed peak Susac CD8+ clonal expansion.

Germline V lookup: CDR1 SNHLY, CDR2 FYNNEI. CDR3 length equals 13 residues. V lost 3 bases to trimming and J lost 5 bases, with 10 bases between them. Random hexamers primed reverse transcription of about 0.5 to 1 ug RNA. Via MiXCR, TCRdb re-called the immunoSEQ multiplex PCR reads, giving one row per CDR3 protein. The sample has roughly 100,000 distinct CDR3 sequences; approximately 94% are singletons. The chain has TRBV2 and TRBJ2-5; D call uncertain. This receptor was identified in a human donor with Susac syndrome. The sample taken for sequencing was CD8+ T cells from PBMCs. The CDR3 sequence is CASSDRVSETQYF. The CDR3 coding sequence is TGTGCCAGCAGTGATCGAGTTAGCGAGACCCAGTACTTC.